These 25 T cell receptor beta chains came from one sample sequenced in a study of blood T cell dynamics during melanoma immunotherapy. Time point here: pre-treatment baseline. Only in-frame clones appear in the TCRdb table, and some are missing; sequencing was by immunoSEQ multiplex PCR. The table lists some 20,000 clones, about nine tenths of them singletons. Sequenced material: blood, taken from a patient treated with checkpoint blockade. Receptors were obtained from a human donor with melanoma.

The rearrangement links TRBV27 to TRBJ1-2; TRBD1 might be the D (5 bases). Germline V gene data show CDR1 as MNHEY and CDR2 as SMNVEV (reference sequence). There are 11 residues in the CDR3. Deletions cut 4 bases from V and 8 bases from J, with 8 bases between. The CDR3 sequence: CASSSGGGYTF. The CDR3 DNA reads as TGTGCCAGCAGTTCGGGGGGGGGCTACACCTTC.

This clone has just one count. The rearrangement links TRBV2 to TRBJ2-7, with a possible D match to TRBD2 (5 bases). The CDR3 covers 11 residues. Germline CDR1 and CDR2: SNHLY and FYNNEI. Trimming cost V 11 bases and J 6 bases, with 14 bases left between them. Here the CDR3 DNA reads TGTGCCGGTGGATCGAGCGGCGAGCAGTACTTC. It yields the protein CAGGSSGEQYF.

This chain connects TRBV6-6 to TRBJ2-4; no clear D. The CDR3 covers 13 residues. Germline V gives CDR1 MNHNY, CDR2 SVGAGI (reference sequence). Here the CDR3 reads CVAVASPGNIQYF. The CDR3 DNA is TGTGTCGCAGTAGCCAGCCCGGGAAACATTCAGTACTTC.

This clone has a handful of counts. J is TRBJ2-1 and V is TRBV11-3; 7 nucleotides line up with TRBD2. The germline V gene has CDR1 SGHNT and CDR2 YENEEA. This CDR3 is built from 14 residues. Trimming removed 4 bases from V and 6 bases from J; junction bases left unmatched: 6. CDR3 protein: CASSSREGLNEQFF. The CDR3 DNA follows: TGTGCCAGCAGCTCTAGGGAGGGCCTCAATGAGCAGTTCTTC.

The chain carries TRBV6-1 and TRBJ1-3; possibly TRBD1 for D (5 bases). Trimming cost V 2 bases and J 2 bases, with 7 bases left between them. The CDR3 covers 14 residues. Germline V gene lookup returns CDR1 MNHNS and CDR2 SASEGT. CDR3 sequence: CASSESGPGNTIYF. The DNA of the CDR3 is TGTGCCAGCAGTGAATCGGGACCTGGAAACACCATATATTTT.

This rearrangement joins TRBV5-6 to TRBJ2-6; D is undetermined. The CDR3 extends over 13 amino acids. Germline CDR1 and CDR2: SGHDT and YYEEEE. Trimming removed 0 bases from V and 6 bases from J, with 4 bases in between. The chain's CDR3 is CASSLAVANVLTF. The DNA of the CDR3 is TGTGCCAGCAGCTTGGCGGTGGCCAACGTCCTGACTTTC. The full variable domain, in which reference TRBV5-6 and TRBJ2-6 provide the parts outside the CDR3, is DAGVTQSPTHLIKTRGQQVTLRCSPKSGHDTVSWYQQALGQGPQFIFQYYEEEERQRGNFPDRFSGHQFPNYSSELNVNALLLGDSALYLCASSLAVANVLTFGAGSRLTVL.

The chain has TRBV5-4 and TRBJ2-2, with D perhaps matching TRBD2 (5 bases). Trimming took off 0 bases at V and 4 bases at J, with 10 bases between the two ends. CDR3 length: 15 residues. Germline V gene data show CDR1 as SGHNT and CDR2 as YYREEE (reference sequence). The CDR3 protein is CASSLVRGSTGELFF. As DNA, the CDR3 is TGTGCCAGCAGCTTGGTTCGGGGTTCCACCGGGGAGCTGTTTTTT.

This clone was observed a few times. The chain recombines TRBV7-9 with TRBJ1-2; no reliable D call. Germline CDR1 is SEHNR and CDR2 is FQNEAQ (reference sequence). Trimming took off 0 bases at V and 2 bases at J, with 10 bases between the two ends. This CDR3 is built from 15 residues. In nucleotides, the CDR3 is TGTGCCAGCAGCTTAGCGAACGACGGGAACTATGGCTACACCTTC. It specifies CASSLANDGNYGYTF. The variable domain in full, completed from reference TRBV7-9 and TRBJ1-2, reads DTGVSQNPRHKITKRGQNVTFRCDPISEHNRLYWYRQTLGQGPEFLTYFQNEAQLEKSRLLSDRFSAERPKGSFSTLEIQRTEQGDSAMYLCASSLANDGNYGYTFGSGTRLTVV.

The chain uses TRBV5-6 and TRBJ1-4, with D possibly TRBD1 on 5 matching bases. Looked up from germline, CDR1 is SGHDT and CDR2 is YYEEEE. V gave up 0 bases and J gave up 4 bases, with 13 bases separating them. The CDR3 is 16 amino acids. The CDR3 region has the DNA TGTGCCAGCAGCTTGGTAGGCCAGGGAAGTAATGAAAAACTGTTTTTT. It specifies CASSLVGQGSNEKLFF.

The chain carries TRBV18 and TRBJ1-4, with a tentative D call TRBD1 (6 bases). The CDR3 covers 15 residues. In germline, CDR1 is KGHSH, CDR2 LQKENI. V was trimmed by 3 bases and J by 7 bases, leaving 15 bases between them. The CDR3 spells CASSPNRVEGEKLFF. Here the CDR3 DNA reads TGTGCCAGCTCACCTAACAGGGTGGAGGGTGAAAAACTGTTTTTT.

The gene calls are TRBV7-9 and TRBJ2-1, with a weak D call TRBD1 (6 bases). The CDR3 covers 15 residues. From germline, CDR1 is SEHNR and CDR2 FQNEAQ (reference sequence). V was pared by 5 bases and J by 7 bases, with 18 bases between. The CDR3 DNA is TGTGCCAGCAGCGCAAGGCAGGGGACGGGGAATGAGCAGTTCTTC. Protein product: CASSARQGTGNEQFF.

The rearrangement uses TRBV7-2 and TRBJ2-5, with TRBD2 matching over 7 bases. The J call is in doubt because the DNA end fits TRBJ2-7 better. Germline lookup yields CDR1 SGHTA and CDR2 FQGNSA. The CDR3 totals 14 residues. CDR3: CASSLAGRDYEQYF. The CDR3 DNA reads TGTGCCAGCAGCTTAGCGGGGAGGGACTACGAGCAGTACTTC.

This rearrangement joins TRBV4-1 to TRBJ2-1; 7 nucleotides align to TRBD1. CDR1 is MGHRA and CDR2 is YSYEKL in the germline V gene. V lost 0 bases, J lost 9 bases, and 8 bases stayed unmatched. This CDR3 has 15 residues. The CDR3 region is CASSQEIGGRFEQFF. The CDR3 nucleotides are TGCGCCAGCAGCCAAGAAATAGGGGGCCGGTTTGAGCAGTTCTTC.

The chain joins TRBV19 to TRBJ2-7; TRBD2 matches 7 bases. From germline, CDR1 is LNHDA and CDR2 SQIVND (reference sequence). With 4 bases clipped from V and 2 bases from J, the junction kept 8 bases outside the gene matches. This CDR3 has 15 residues. The CDR3 is CASSTGPGGTYEQYF. The CDR3 coding sequence is TGTGCCAGTAGTACGGGGCCGGGGGGAACCTACGAGCAGTACTTC.

This clone was counted only a few times. The chain employs TRBV21-1 and TRBJ1-2. TRBV21-1 counts as a pseudogene. The CDR3 consists of 16 residues. In DNA form, the CDR3 reads TGTGCCAGCAGCAAAGCACTGGCGGGGTTCAGCTATGGCTACACCTTC. Protein: CASSKALAGFSYGYTF.

V gene TRBV2 combines with J gene TRBJ2-1; 10 nucleotides agree with TRBD2. The CDR3 consists of 16 residues. CDR1 is SNHLY and CDR2 is FYNNEI in the germline V gene. J was trimmed by 4 bases and V by 3 bases; bases with no gene match: 6. The CDR3 loop is CASSDPPGLAYNEQFF. Here the CDR3 DNA reads TGTGCCAGCAGTGACCCCCCGGGACTAGCGTACAATGAGCAGTTCTTC.

The rearrangement joins TRBV5-8 to TRBJ1-4, with 7 bases lining up with TRBD1. Germline V gives CDR1 SGHTS, CDR2 YDEGEE. The CDR3 has 14 amino acids. V lost 2 bases to trimming and J lost 7 bases; unmatched junction nucleotides: 5. DNA for the CDR3: TGTGCCAGCAGCTTTAAGGGGGCTGGTGAAAAACTGTTTTTT. Residues: CASSFKGAGEKLFF.

The chain couples TRBV5-1 to TRBJ1-2; tentative D call: TRBD1 (5 bases). V lost 0 bases to trimming and J lost 2 bases, with 11 bases between them. The CDR3 consists of 15 residues. In germline, CDR1 is SGHRS, CDR2 YFSETQ. The CDR3 reads CASSLEQGRNYGYTF. Written as DNA, the CDR3 is TGCGCCAGCAGCTTGGAGCAGGGAAGGAACTATGGCTACACCTTC.

This clone was detected once. The genes are TRBV6-1 and TRBJ2-7, with a tentative D call TRBD2 (6 bases). The CDR3 has 14 residues. The V end lost 3 bases, the J end lost 2 bases, and 11 bases lay between the germline ends. Germline V gives CDR1 MNHNS, CDR2 SASEGT. In DNA form, the CDR3 reads TGTGCCAGCAGTGATGGGGGGAGACCCTACGAGCAGTACTTC. The encoded protein is CASSDGGRPYEQYF.

This chain connects TRBV10-2 to TRBJ1-1; possible D gene TRBD1, 5 bases. The CDR3 has 14 residues. Trimming removed 6 bases from V and 3 bases from J, with 14 bases in between. Germline CDR1 WSHSY, CDR2 SAAADI. The CDR3 DNA sequence: TGCGCCAGCAGGAACCTTAGGGGTGACACTGAAGCTTTCTTT. Translation gives CASRNLRGDTEAFF.

This chain links TRBV30 with TRBJ2-7; tentative D call: TRBD2 (6 bases). V gave up 4 bases and J gave up 2 bases, with 18 bases separating them. The CDR3 runs to 15 residues. Germline CDR1 and CDR2: GTSNPN and SVGIG (reference sequence). The CDR3 DNA sequence: TGTGCCTGGAATAGGCCGGGCGGGAACACCTACGAGCAGTACTTC. Its translation: CAWNRPGGNTYEQYF.

The chain carries TRBV6-6 and TRBJ1-2; D is unclear. The CDR3 totals 13 residues. V lost 0 bases, J lost 8 bases, and 10 bases lay in between. Germline CDR1 and CDR2: MNHNY and SVGAGI (reference sequence). The CDR3 loop reads CASSYSSPGGYTF. The CDR3 bases are TGTGCCAGCAGTTACTCGTCCCCGGGGGGCTACACCTTC.

The gene calls are TRBV27 and TRBJ2-1; possible D gene TRBD1, 7 bases. The germline V gene encodes CDR1 MNHEY and CDR2 SMNVEV (reference sequence). The CDR3 totals 16 residues. V lost 7 bases, J lost 3 bases, and 19 bases lay in between. This CDR3 is CASITGWRDSYNEQFF. Written as DNA, the CDR3 is TGTGCCAGCATCACGGGTTGGAGGGACAGCTACAATGAGCAGTTCTTC.

V is TRBV11-1 and J is TRBJ2-1, with unresolved D. This CDR3 is 12 amino acids long. Deletions cut 5 bases from V and 5 bases from J, with 7 bases between. In germline, CDR1 is SGHAT, CDR2 FQDESV (reference sequence). The DNA for the CDR3 is TGTGCCAGCAGCCTGACCGACAATGAGCAGTTCTTC. Translated: CASSLTDNEQFF.

V and J are TRBV19 and TRBJ2-1, with D unclear. Trimming cost V 5 bases and J 5 bases, with 13 bases left between them. This CDR3 region has 14 residues. The germline V gene encodes CDR1 LNHDA and CDR2 SQIVND (reference sequence). The CDR3 nucleotides are TGTGCCAGTAGTCCCCTTACTACCAACAATGAGCAGTTCTTC. It codes for CASSPLTTNNEQFF.